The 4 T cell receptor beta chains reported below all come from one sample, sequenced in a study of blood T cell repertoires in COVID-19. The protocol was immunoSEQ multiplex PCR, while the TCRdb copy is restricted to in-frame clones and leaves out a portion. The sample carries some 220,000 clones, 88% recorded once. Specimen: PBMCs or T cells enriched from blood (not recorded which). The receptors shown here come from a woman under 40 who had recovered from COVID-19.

CDR3 nucleotide sequence: TGCGCCAGCAGCCAAGGACAGGGTAGGGAAAAACTGTTTTTT. This sequence encodes CASSQGQGREKLFF. The rearrangement joins TRBV5-1 to TRBJ1-4; 8 nucleotides match TRBD1. CDR3 size: 14 residues. V was clipped by 4 bases and J by 8 bases; unmatched bases: 7. Looked up from germline, CDR1 is SGHRS and CDR2 is YFSETQ.

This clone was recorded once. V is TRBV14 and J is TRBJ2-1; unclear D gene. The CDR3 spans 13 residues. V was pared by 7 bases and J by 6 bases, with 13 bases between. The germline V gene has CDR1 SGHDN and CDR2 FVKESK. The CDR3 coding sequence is TGTGCCAGCAAGCCGTTAGAACTCAATGAGCAGTTCTTC. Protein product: CASKPLELNEQFF.

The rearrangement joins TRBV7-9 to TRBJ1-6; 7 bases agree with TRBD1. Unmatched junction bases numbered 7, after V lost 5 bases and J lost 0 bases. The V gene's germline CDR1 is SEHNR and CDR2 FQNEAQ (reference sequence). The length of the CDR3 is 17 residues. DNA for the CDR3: TGTGCCAGCAGCCCTTGGGGACAGAGCTCCTATAATTCACCCCTCCACTTT. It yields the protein CASSPWGQSSYNSPLHF. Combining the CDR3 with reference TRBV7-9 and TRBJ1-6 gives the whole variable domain DTGVSQNPRHKITKRGQNVTFRCDPISEHNRLYWYRQTLGQGPEFLTYFQNEAQLEKSRLLSDRFSAERPKGSFSTLEIQRTEQGDSAMYLCASSPWGQSSYNSPLHFGNGTRLTVT.

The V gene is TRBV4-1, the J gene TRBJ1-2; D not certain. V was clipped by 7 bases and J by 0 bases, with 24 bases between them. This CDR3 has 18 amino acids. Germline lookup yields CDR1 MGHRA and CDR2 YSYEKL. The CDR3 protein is CASTKGAPDEESNYGYTF. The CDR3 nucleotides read TGCGCCAGCACCAAGGGAGCCCCGGACGAGGAATCTAACTATGGCTACACCTTC.